A single sample is the source of the 20 T cell receptor beta chains below, sequenced in a study of T cells after posttransplantation cyclophosphamide listed by TCRdb under 2016. The control group consisted of around ten patients who received myeloablative marrow transplants with methotrexate plus a calcineurin inhibitor and who were sampled 1 year after transplant. The library was generated by the immunoSEQ multiplex PCR assay. TCRdb mirrors the immuneACCESS table, restricted to in-frame sequences. Some clones are absent from its copies; in checked studies, under half trace to an unresolved V gene, and the reason for the others is unknown. The sample profile shows 3,000 to 4,000 clones; roughly 77% of them were found once. In total, the top ten clones hold around 54% of the sample. The specimen comprised PBMCs, sampled after allogeneic stem cell transplant with calcineurin inhibitor and methotrexate. The origin of the receptors is a female patient aged 50-59 years who received an allogeneic stem cell transplant from an unrelated donor, was CMV-positive, and had acute and chronic GVHD. After a transplant, the donor of the graft may account for some T cells.

This rearrangement joins TRBV15 to TRBJ2-6; weak D call: TRBD1 (5 bases). This CDR3 has 17 residues. V gave up 1 base and J gave up 0 bases, with 10 bases separating them. The germline V gene has CDR1 LNHNV and CDR2 YYDKDF (reference sequence). CDR3 sequence: CATSRGQGFSGANVLTF. CDR3 DNA: TGTGCCACCAGCAGAGGGCAGGGCTTCTCTGGGGCCAACGTCCTGACTTTC. The entire variable domain, with the rest obtained from reference TRBV15 and TRBJ2-6, is as follows: DAMVIQNPRYQVTQFGKPVTLSCSQTLNHNVMYWYQQKSSQAPKLLFHYYDKDFNNEADTPDNFQSRRPNTSFCFLDIRSPGLGDTAMYLCATSRGQGFSGANVLTFGAGSRLTVL.

V usage is TRBV5-6 and J usage is TRBJ2-5; D may be TRBD2 (6 bases). CDR1 is SGHDT and CDR2 is YYEEEE in the germline V gene. V lost 0 bases and J lost 8, with 17 bases in between. CDR3 length: 15 amino acids. The CDR3 reads CASSLATGTFGTQYF. DNA of the CDR3: TGTGCCAGCAGCTTGGCAACTGGGACTTTCGGAACCCAGTACTTC. The variable domain in full, with the rest retrieved from reference TRBV5-6 and TRBJ2-5, is DAGVTQSPTHLIKTRGQQVTLRCSPKSGHDTVSWYQQALGQGPQFIFQYYEEEERQRGNFPDRFSGHQFPNYSSELNVNALLLGDSALYLCASSLATGTFGTQYFGPGTRLLVL.

This chain joins TRBV18 and TRBJ1-6; TRBD1 matches 11 bases. The CDR3 sequence is 20 residues long. J lost 0 bases, V lost 3 bases, and 10 bases had no gene match. From germline, CDR1 is KGHSH and CDR2 LQKENI. CDR3 sequence: CASSPVRTGGLSSYNSPLHF. The DNA of the CDR3 is TGTGCCAGCTCACCCGTACGGACAGGGGGCCTCAGCTCCTATAATTCACCCCTCCACTTT. The full variable domain, completed using reference TRBV18 and TRBJ1-6, is NAGVMQNPRHLVRRRGQEARLRCSPMKGHSHVYWYRQLPEEGLKFMVYLQKENIIDESGMPKERFSAEFPKEGPSILRIQQVVRGDSAAYFCASSPVRTGGLSSYNSPLHFGNGTRLTVT.

This chain links TRBV6-5 with TRBJ1-5; possible D gene TRBD1, 5 bases. The V gene lost 0 bases and the J gene lost 0 bases, with 9 bases spanning the gap. CDR1 and CDR2 (germline): MNHEY, SVGAGI. This CDR3 has 16 amino acids. The CDR3 here is CASSYSRQGSNQPQHF. The DNA of the CDR3 is TGTGCCAGCAGTTACTCGCGGCAGGGTAGCAATCAGCCCCAGCATTTT.

The chain uses TRBV7-2 and TRBJ2-2, with D possibly being TRBD2 (5 bases). Deletions cut 4 bases from V and 4 bases from J, with 10 bases between. Germline-derived CDR1 and CDR2 are SGHTA and FQGNSA. The CDR3 loop spans 14 amino acids. The CDR3 sequence is CASSSLASTGELFF. The CDR3, as DNA: TGTGCCAGCAGCTCTCTAGCATCCACCGGGGAGCTGTTTTTT.

J is TRBJ1-1 and V is TRBV4-3; D ambiguous. The germline V gene encodes CDR1 LGHNA and CDR2 YSLEER. There are 14 residues in the CDR3. V was trimmed by 5 bases and J by 2 bases, leaving 12 bases between them. The CDR3, as DNA: TGCGCCAGCAGCTATATTACAGAAAACACTGAAGCTTTCTTT. Translated, it gives CASSYITENTEAFF.

This clone rates as medium-sized. The sample holds other DNA sequences that translate to the same CDR3. This chain links TRBV15 with TRBJ2-7; tentatively, D is TRBD1 (6 bases). This CDR3 contains 15 residues. The V gene lost 0 bases and the J gene lost 6 bases, with 15 bases spanning the gap. Germline values: CDR1 LNHNV, CDR2 YYDKDF (reference sequence). The CDR3 reads CATSREGGSLGEQYF. The CDR3 DNA reads as TGTGCCACCAGCAGAGAAGGGGGTAGCCTGGGCGAGCAGTACTTC. Variable domain in full (rest from reference TRBV15 and TRBJ2-7): DAMVIQNPRYQVTQFGKPVTLSCSQTLNHNVMYWYQQKSSQAPKLLFHYYDKDFNNEADTPDNFQSRRPNTSFCFLDIRSPGLGDTAMYLCATSREGGSLGEQYFGPGTRLTVT.

This rearrangement joins TRBV29-1 to TRBJ1-2; 8 bases agree with TRBD1. V shed 6 bases and J 4 bases; nucleotides not matched to a gene: 7. From germline, CDR1 is SQVTM and CDR2 ANQGSEA. This CDR3 is 13 amino acids long. DNA of the CDR3: TGCAGCGTCACACAGGGGGGGGGCTATGGCTACACCTTC. This sequence encodes CSVTQGGGYGYTF.

The rearrangement joins TRBV9 to TRBJ1-1; D is possibly TRBD1 (5 bases). The CDR3 totals 15 residues. CDR1 and CDR2 (germline): SGDLS, YYNGEE. Trimming took 4 bases from V and 1 from J, leaving 14 bases between them. The CDR3 sequence: CASSTRATGNTEAFF. CDR3 bases: TGTGCCAGCAGCACCAGGGCCACAGGGAACACTGAAGCTTTCTTT. Using reference TRBV9 and TRBJ1-1 for the parts outside the CDR3, the full variable domain is DSGVTQTPKHLITATGQRVTLRCSPRSGDLSVYWYQQSLDQGLQFLIQYYNGEERAKGNILERFSAQQFPDLHSELNLSSLELGDSALYFCASSTRATGNTEAFFGQGTRLTVV.

The rearrangement joins TRBV11-1 to TRBJ1-5; D perhaps matches TRBD1 (5 bases). This CDR3 has 13 residues. The V gene's germline CDR1 is SGHAT and CDR2 FQDESV (reference sequence). Trimming left V 5 bases short and J 7 bases short, with 12 bases between. CDR3 sequence reads: CASSLGRGQPQHF. The CDR3 DNA reads TGTGCCAGCAGCCTGGGTCGGGGGCAGCCCCAGCATTTT.

The chain uses TRBV6-5 and TRBJ1-2; 8 bases are a match to TRBD1. V lost 0 bases to trimming and J lost 4 bases; unmatched junction nucleotides: 1. The CDR3 has 14 amino acids. Germline V gene sequence: CDR1 MNHEY, CDR2 SVGAGI. The CDR3 spells CASSYSRGLYGYTF. CDR3 bases: TGTGCCAGCAGTTACTCCAGGGGGCTCTATGGCTACACCTTC.

The V gene is TRBV15, the J gene TRBJ2-3; 9 bases agree with TRBD2. Germline loops: CDR1 LNHNV, CDR2 YYDKDF (reference sequence). Germline trimming cut 1 base from V and 6 bases from J; bases unmatched to any gene: 2. This CDR3 is built from 14 residues. The CDR3: CATSRGGREDTQYF. The CDR3 region has the DNA TGTGCCACCAGCAGAGGCGGGAGGGAGGATACGCAGTATTTT.

The rearrangement links TRBV7-6 to TRBJ2-7, with D perhaps TRBD1 (5 bases). The germline V gene has CDR1 SGHVS and CDR2 FNYEAQ. This CDR3 has 14 residues. V lost 5 bases and J 0 bases, leaving 11 bases between the germline ends. The DNA of the CDR3 is TGTGCCAGCAGCCCATCGACAGCCTCCTACGAGCAGTACTTC. This encodes CASSPSTASYEQYF.

V and J are TRBV19 and TRBJ1-5; TRBD1 matches at 8 bases. J was trimmed by 2 bases and V by 5 bases; bases with no gene match: 5. Germline V lookup: CDR1 LNHDA, CDR2 SQIVND (reference sequence). The CDR3 spans 15 residues. CDR3 protein: CASSLVGQGNQPQHF. DNA of the CDR3: TGTGCCAGTAGTCTCGTGGGACAGGGCAATCAGCCCCAGCATTTT.

The chain employs TRBV27 and TRBJ2-3; D ambiguous. The germline CDR1 and CDR2 sequences are MNHEY and SMNVEV (reference sequence). V shed 5 bases and J shed 2 bases, with 17 bases lying between them. The CDR3 is made up of 16 amino acids. The CDR3 reads CASSLRLYDSTDTQYF. CDR3 coding DNA: TGTGCCAGCAGTCTGCGACTTTACGACTCCACAGATACGCAGTATTTT.

V gene TRBV7-9 combines with J gene TRBJ1-1; 7 nucleotides agree with TRBD1. Germline CDR1 reads SEHNR; CDR2 reads FQNEAQ (reference sequence). V lost 6 bases, J lost 4 bases, and 5 bases stayed unmatched. The CDR3 length is 13 residues. CDR3 coding DNA: TGTGCCAGCAGGTTACAGGGGTCCACTGAAGCTTTCTTT. It codes for CASRLQGSTEAFF.

The chain joins TRBV2 to TRBJ1-1; a possible D gene is TRBD1 (6 bases). CDR3 size: 14 residues. Trimming took 8 bases from V and 4 from J, leaving 17 bases between them. Germline V lookup: CDR1 SNHLY, CDR2 FYNNEI. For the CDR3, the DNA is TGTGCCAGCGGGGTACGACAGGATGGCACTGAAGCTTTCTTT. It is translated as CASGVRQDGTEAFF.

This clone is labeled as medium-sized (0.01 to 0.1%). CDR3 sequence: CASSIDVRSTDTQYF. Written as DNA, the CDR3 is TGTGCCAGTAGTATAGATGTGAGGAGCACAGATACGCAGTATTTT. The rearrangement links TRBV19 to TRBJ2-3; no definite D call. The CDR3 is 15 residues long. Germline CDR1 and CDR2: LNHDA and SQIVND (reference sequence). Trimming removed 0 bases at V and 0 bases at J, with 7 bases between.

This chain connects TRBV5-1 to TRBJ2-7; possibly TRBD2 for D (7 bases). Trimming removed 6 bases from V and 1 base from J, with 17 bases in between. The CDR3 is 15 amino acids. The germline V gene encodes CDR1 SGHRS and CDR2 YFSETQ. CDR3: CASTRGGGGSYEQYF. In DNA form, the CDR3 reads TGCGCCAGCACCCGGGGAGGGGGGGGGTCCTACGAGCAGTACTTC.

This clone was found a few times. Other DNA sequences within the sample encode an identical CDR3. V and J are TRBV10-1 and TRBJ1-1, with TRBD1 matching over 8 bases. Germline loops: CDR1 WNHNN, CDR2 SYGVQD (reference sequence). The CDR3 has 13 amino acids. V shed 1 base, J shed 5 bases, and the junction held 0 bases outside the gene matches. The CDR3 DNA sequence: TGCGCCAGCAGTGAGTACAGGGGGACTGAAGCTTTCTTT. It yields the protein CASSEYRGTEAFF.